Listed below are T cell receptor beta chains from one sample, sequenced in a study of shared T cell receptors in the human thymus. Sequencing used immunoSEQ multiplex PCR; TCRdb keeps in-frame clones, though not all of them. The data show 630,000 or so clones, with about 87% seen just once and 0.0094% held by the top ten. The same data also went into a second study, on human thymus T cells.

Sequencing used thymocytes. These receptors originate from a boy under two years old with a congenital heart defect. Each CDR3 is given with its conserved first and last residue. Each record gives: clone size, D gene, J gene, V gene, CDR3 protein, CDR3 DNA. The D gene is left open where the match is weak. Expanded clones are given a class, and other clones once, few, many or no size at all.

>few|.|TRBJ2-7|TRBV28
CASSLPRQGCEQYF
TGTGCCAGCAGTTTACCCCGGCAGGGCTGCGAGCAGTACTTC
>few|TRBD2|TRBJ2-1|TRBV5-1
CASSGTSGSNEQFF
TGCGCCAGCAGCGGGACTAGCGGGAGCAATGAGCAGTTCTTC
>.|TRBD1|TRBJ2-6|TRBV4-1
CASSQERGPGANVLTF
TGCGCCAGCAGCCAAGAGAGGGGGCCTGGGGCCAACGTCCTGACTTTC
>.|.|TRBJ1-1|TRBV7-9
CASRYEVGARNTEAFF
TGTGCCAGCAGGTATGAAGTGGGGGCGAGGAACACTGAAGCTTTCTTT
>.|.|TRBJ1-1|TRBV9
CASSGEENFGLNTEAFF
TGTGCCAGCAGCGGAGAAGAGAATTTCGGTCTAAACACTGAAGCTTTCTTT
>.|.|TRBJ2-3|TRBV27
CASRISSYPSLAEFEDTQYF
TGTGCCAGCAGAATTTCCAGTTATCCGAGTCTGGCGGAGTTCGAAGATACGCAGTATTTT
>few|.|TRBJ2-2|TRBV5-1
CASSFGGSVWAGELFF
TGCGCCAGCAGCTTCGGAGGGTCAGTATGGGCCGGGGAGCTGTTTTTT
>.|TRBD2|TRBJ2-7|TRBV28
CASSFPLAGSGYEQYF
TGTGCCAGCAGTTTTCCACTAGCGGGATCGGGATACGAGCAGTACTTC
>.|TRBD2|TRBJ2-1|TRBV4-3
CASSQDGGVSYNEQFF
TGCGCCAGCAGCCAAGATGGGGGGGTTTCCTACAATGAGCAGTTCTTC
>.|TRBD1|TRBJ1-2|TRBV6-5
CASSTQGADYGYTF
TGTGCCAGCAGTACACAGGGGGCTGACTATGGCTACACCTTC
>.|.|TRBJ2-7|TRBV6-6
CASRRTPSYEQYF
TGTGCCAGCAGGAGGACACCCTCCTACGAGCAGTACTTC
>once|.|TRBJ1-2|TRBV28
CATREANGYTF
TGTGCCACCAGGGAGGCAAATGGCTACACCTTC
>.|.|TRBJ2-7|TRBV21-1
CASSAYMLGGLYEQYF
TGTGCCAGCAGCGCCTATATGTTGGGGGGACTCTACGAGCAGTACTTC
>.|TRBD2|TRBJ2-1|TRBV7-9
CASSFPTSGGPNEQFF
TGTGCCAGCAGCTTCCCGACTAGCGGGGGCCCCAATGAGCAGTTCTTC
>once|TRBD1|TRBJ1-1|TRBV7-9
CASSLGHRGLNTEAFF
TGTGCCAGCAGCTTAGGGCACAGGGGGCTAAACACTGAAGCTTTCTTT
>.|TRBD2|TRBJ2-5|TRBV9
CASSEGEGYQETQYF
TGTGCCAGCAGCGAAGGGGAGGGGTACCAAGAGACCCAGTACTTC
>few|.|TRBJ1-3|TRBV7-2
CASSLIRGGRGGNTIYF
TGTGCCAGCAGCTTAATCCGCGGGGGCAGGGGTGGAAACACCATATATTTT
>once|TRBD1|TRBJ2-7|TRBV6-1
CASSGKDRGSEQYF
TGTGCCAGCAGTGGAAAAGACAGGGGGAGCGAGCAGTACTTC
>once|.|TRBJ1-1|TRBV5-1
CASSLAPPGHLNTEAFF
TGCGCCAGCAGCTTGGCCCCCCCGGGACATCTGAACACTGAAGCTTTCTTT
>.|TRBD1|TRBJ1-2|TRBV5-1
CASSLDPGQGARYGYTF
TGCGCCAGCAGCTTGGATCCGGGACAGGGGGCGCGATATGGCTACACCTTC
>.|TRBD2|TRBJ2-5|TRBV19
CASRPPWAGDQETQYF
TGTGCCAGTAGACCACCCTGGGCGGGAGACCAAGAGACCCAGTACTTC
>.|TRBD1|TRBJ2-2|TRBV28
CASSLVGQGITGELFF
TGTGCCAGCAGTTTGGTGGGACAGGGCATCACCGGGGAGCTGTTTTTT
>.|TRBD1|TRBJ1-3|TRBV9
CASSVVGQGSGNTIYF
TGTGCCAGCAGCGTAGTTGGACAGGGCTCTGGAAACACCATATATTTT
>.|.|TRBJ2-7|TRBV7-9
CASSLAEGRICSEQYF
TGTGCCAGCAGCTTAGCGGAGGGGCGGATCTGTAGCGAGCAGTACTTC
>few|TRBD1|TRBJ2-7|TRBV14
CASSLSGTGPYEQYF
TGTGCCAGCAGTTTATCCGGGACAGGACCTTACGAGCAGTACTTC
>.|TRBD2|TRBJ2-4|TRBV27
CASSFGRENIQYF
TGTGCCAGCAGTTTTGGGAGGGAAAACATTCAGTACTTC
>.|TRBD1|TRBJ1-1|TRBV5-6
CASSTRQGTPMNTEAFF
TGTGCCAGCAGCACAAGACAGGGGACCCCGATGAACACTGAAGCTTTCTTT
>.|TRBD2|TRBJ2-1|TRBV6-4
CASSRRSGGTNEQFF
TGTGCCAGCAGCCGGAGGAGCGGGGGTACCAATGAGCAGTTCTTC
>.|TRBD2|TRBJ2-1|TRBV7-3
CASSARALAGLTYNEQFF
TGTGCCAGCAGCGCCAGGGCCCTAGCGGGGTTGACCTACAATGAGCAGTTCTTC
>few|TRBD1|TRBJ2-5|TRBV15
CATSRARTGQETQYF
TGTGCCACCAGCAGAGCTCGGACAGGACAAGAGACCCAGTACTTC
>.|TRBD2|TRBJ2-5|TRBV7-2
CASSFYRSGTRGETQYF
TGTGCCAGCAGCTTTTACCGGTCTGGGACTAGAGGAGAGACCCAGTACTTC
>.|.|TRBJ1-5|TRBV27
CASSSEGGNSNQPQHF
TGTGCCAGCAGTTCAGAGGGTGGAAATAGCAATCAGCCCCAGCATTTT
>.|.|TRBJ1-1|TRBV19
CASRRAVGTEAFF
TGTGCCAGTAGGAGAGCGGTGGGCACTGAAGCTTTCTTT
>.|.|TRBJ2-7|TRBV27
CASSLRQPSYEQYF
TGTGCCAGCAGTTTGAGACAGCCCTCCTACGAGCAGTACTTC
>.|TRBD1|TRBJ1-1|TRBV30
CAWSRYPDRGIGTEAFF
TGTGCCTGGAGCCGTTACCCGGACAGGGGAATTGGCACTGAAGCTTTCTTT
>.|TRBD1|TRBJ2-1|TRBV5-4
CASRSRDRPNNEQFF
TGTGCCAGCAGGAGCCGGGACAGACCAAACAATGAGCAGTTCTTC
>.|TRBD2|TRBJ2-1|TRBV4-3
CASSQVWAGGNEQFF
TGCGCCAGCAGCCAAGTCTGGGCGGGGGGGAATGAGCAGTTCTTC
>.|TRBD1|TRBJ1-2|TRBV9
CASSVKTGDGYTF
TGTGCCAGCAGCGTGAAAACAGGGGATGGCTACACCTTC
>.|.|TRBJ2-5|TRBV5-4
CASSSQTGEPGQETQYF
TGTGCCAGCAGCTCCCAGACCGGGGAGCCTGGGCAAGAGACCCAGTACTTC
>.|.|TRBJ2-7|TRBV4-1
CASSQSLKGSPGDGYEQYF
TGCGCCAGCAGCCAGAGCCTCAAGGGATCCCCGGGGGATGGTTACGAGCAGTACTTC
>.|.|TRBJ2-7|TRBV5-6
CASSLNLKTEYEQYF
TGTGCCAGCAGCTTGAACCTCAAGACAGAGTACGAGCAGTACTTC
>.|TRBD1|TRBJ2-6|TRBV11-3
CASSCGSWDRSRSGANVLTF
TGTGCCAGCAGCTGCGGCTCATGGGACAGGTCCCGCTCTGGGGCCAACGTCCTGACTTTC
>.|.|TRBJ2-7|TRBV27
CASSLLYEQYF
TGTGCCAGCAGTTTATTATACGAGCAGTACTTC